The present T cell receptor (beta chain) was sequenced within a study of blood T cell repertoires in COVID-19. Overall study: Sites in the United States, Italy and Spain provided acute and convalescent COVID-19 samples.

In Seattle, patients joined the study during active infection and were tracked longitudinally. Authors' analysis steps: Reference gene primer amplification in the assay estimated nucleated cell counts. Clones were read by immunoSEQ multiplex PCR, and TCRdb kept only the in-frame ones, dropping some. That table is the source of V, J and clone size, and D and trimming were worked out from the DNA. This table holds 300,000 to 350,000 clones, roughly 87% found once. In germline, CDR1 is KGHSH, CDR2 LQKENI. This CDR3 contains 16 residues. Between the trimmed V and J ends, which lost 3 bases and 9 bases, there was a span of 20 bases.

The receptor's source is a woman aged 55-70 years with COVID-19, enrolled during active disease. The sequencing sample was made of peripheral blood. The chain uses TRBV18 and TRBJ1-4; D remains ambiguous. CDR3 sequence reads: CASSPGPQRVKKKLFF. The CDR3 region has the DNA TGTGCCAGCTCACCCGGTCCTCAGAGGGTCAAGAAAAAACTGTTTTTT.